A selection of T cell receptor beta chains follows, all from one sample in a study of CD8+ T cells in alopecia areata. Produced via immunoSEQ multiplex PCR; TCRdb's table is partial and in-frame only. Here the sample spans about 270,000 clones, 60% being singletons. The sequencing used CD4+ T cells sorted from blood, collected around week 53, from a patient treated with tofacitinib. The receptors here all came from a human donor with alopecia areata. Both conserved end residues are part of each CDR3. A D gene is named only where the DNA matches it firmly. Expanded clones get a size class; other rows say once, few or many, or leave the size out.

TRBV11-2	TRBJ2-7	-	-	CASSAFHEQYF	TGTGCCAGCAGCGCGTTCCACGAGCAGTACTTC
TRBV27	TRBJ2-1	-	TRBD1	CASRQGARSEQFF	TGTGCCAGCAGACAGGGGGCGCGGAGTGAGCAGTTCTTC
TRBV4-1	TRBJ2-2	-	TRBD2	CASSLTPTSGGTNTGELFF	TGCGCCAGCAGCCTCACACCGACTAGCGGGGGGACGAACACCGGGGAGCTGTTTTTT
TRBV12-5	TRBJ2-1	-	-	CATTERYEQFF	TGTGCTACCACCGAGAGGTATGAGCAGTTCTTC
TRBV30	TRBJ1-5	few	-	CAWSTRGGQPQHF	TGTGCCTGGAGTACCCGTGGGGGGCAGCCCCAGCATTTT
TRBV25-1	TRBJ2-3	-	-	CASSESAKGTDTQYF	TGTGCCAGCAGTGAAAGCGCTAAGGGCACAGATACGCAGTATTTT
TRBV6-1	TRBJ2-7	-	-	CASEQGRTYEQYF	TGTGCCAGCGAACAGGGTCGGACCTACGAGCAGTACTTC
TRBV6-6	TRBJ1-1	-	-	CASSYVRTVDGEAFF	TGTGCCAGCAGTTACGTCCGGACGGTTGATGGGGAAGCTTTCTTT
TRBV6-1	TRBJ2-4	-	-	CASSEKKTGAKNIQYF	TGTGCCAGCAGTGAAAAGAAGACAGGAGCCAAAAACATTCAGTACTTC
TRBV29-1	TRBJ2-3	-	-	CSVGRGSPTDTQYF	TGCAGCGTTGGTAGAGGGTCGCCCACAGATACGCAGTATTTT
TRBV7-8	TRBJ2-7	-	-	CASSPQTGVRAGGIYEQYF	TGTGCCAGCAGCCCCCAGACAGGGGTTAGGGCGGGGGGTATCTACGAGCAGTACTTC
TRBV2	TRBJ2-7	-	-	CASSGALALSYEQYF	TGTGCCAGCAGTGGAGCCCTTGCTTTATCCTACGAGCAGTACTTC
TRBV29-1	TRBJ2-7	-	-	CSVQVNEQYF	TGCAGCGTCCAAGTCAACGAGCAGTACTTC
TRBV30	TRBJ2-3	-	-	CAWEYLDGKTDTQYF	TGTGCCTGGGAGTATCTGGACGGGAAAACAGATACGCAGTATTTT
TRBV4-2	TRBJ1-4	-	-	CASSQPSGPNEKLFF	TGTGCCAGCAGCCAACCGTCAGGGCCGAATGAAAAACTGTTTTTT
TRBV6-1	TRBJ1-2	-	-	CASRKIYGYTF	TGTGCCAGCAGGAAGATATACGGCTACACCTTC
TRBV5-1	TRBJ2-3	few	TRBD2	CASSILAGKADTQYF	TGCGCCAGCAGCATCCTAGCGGGGAAGGCAGATACGCAGTATTTT